These 15 T cell receptor beta chains were sequenced from one sample in a study of cytomegalovirus exposure and HLA in healthy donors. PCR involved 60 Vbeta and 13 Jbeta primers. Measured with immunoSEQ multiplex PCR; TCRdb has only the in-frame clones, and not every one. The sample gives 200,000 or so clones, 65% to 85% of which show up once; approximately 1.5% is in the top ten. Sequences were obtained from PBMCs. The receptors stem from a man aged 50 or older in good health and CMV-seronegative.

The J gene is TRBJ1-2, the V gene TRBV28; D might be TRBD1 (6 bases). Trimming cost V 3 bases and J 4 bases, with 15 bases left between them. The germline CDR1 and CDR2 sequences are MDHEN and SYDVKM. The CDR3 contains 15 residues. CDR3 loop: CASSFGTGGSYGYTF. The CDR3 DNA reads as TGTGCCAGCAGTTTTGGAACTGGGGGCTCCTATGGCTACACCTTC.

The chain uses TRBV18 and TRBJ2-7; weak D call: TRBD1 (5 bases). Germline V gives CDR1 KGHSH, CDR2 LQKENI. V was pared by 3 bases and J by 2 bases, with 8 bases between. The CDR3 is made up of 13 amino acids. CDR3 DNA sequence: TGTGCCAGCTCACCGGCAGGGACCTACGAGCAGTACTTC. Residues: CASSPAGTYEQYF.

J is TRBJ2-2 and V is TRBV9; D may be TRBD2 (7 bases). Germline CDR1 and CDR2: SGDLS and YYNGEE. The CDR3 consists of 16 residues. Between the trimmed V and J ends, which lost 4 bases and 4 bases, there was a span of 17 bases. CDR3 sequence reads: CASSTRGAASTGELFF. Written as DNA, the CDR3 is TGTGCCAGCAGCACCCGGGGGGCTGCGAGCACCGGGGAGCTGTTTTTT.

The chain uses TRBV5-6 and TRBJ2-3; 15 bases are a match to TRBD2. This CDR3 spans 17 amino acids. Germline V CDR1 and CDR2: SGHDT, YYEEEE. Trimming removed 4 bases from V and 2 bases from J; junction bases left unmatched: 5. CDR3: CASSGGLAGGFTDTQYF. CDR3 coding DNA: TGTGCCAGCAGCGGAGGACTAGCGGGAGGGTTCACAGATACGCAGTATTTT.

This clone was picked up a small number of times. CDR3 sequence: CASSSPLGDLNTEAFF. Here the CDR3 DNA reads TGTGCCAGCAGCTCGCCATTGGGAGACTTAAACACTGAAGCTTTCTTT. The V and J genes are TRBV11-2 and TRBJ1-1; no reliable D call. The CDR3 is 16 residues long. Germline V CDR1 and CDR2: SGHAT, FQNNGV. V was clipped by 4 bases and J by 2 bases, with 17 bases between them.

Remarks on this clone: Other DNA variants within this sample encode the same CDR3. The CDR3 DNA follows: TGTGCCAGCAGTTTGGAAGCGGGAGGCTCCTACGAGCAGTACTTC. Amino acids: CASSLEAGGSYEQYF. The chain carries TRBV27 and TRBJ2-7; TRBD2 matches 9 bases. CDR1 MNHEY and CDR2 SMNVEV come from the germline V gene (reference sequence). J was trimmed by 0 bases and V by 3 bases; bases with no gene match: 3. The CDR3 covers 15 residues.

This chain uses TRBV10-3 with TRBJ2-5, with TRBD1 matching over 9 bases. The CDR3 covers 15 residues. V lost 4 bases to trimming and J lost 5 bases; unmatched junction nucleotides: 8. The V gene's germline CDR1 is ENHRY and CDR2 SYGVKD. This CDR3 reads CAISANDRGDETQYF. The CDR3, as DNA: TGTGCCATCAGTGCGAACGACAGGGGGGATGAGACCCAGTACTTC.

The chain couples TRBV5-4 to TRBJ2-1; 7 bases line up with TRBD2. Trimming removed 6 bases from V and 6 bases from J; junction bases left unmatched: 15. Germline V CDR1 and CDR2: SGHNT, YYREEE (reference sequence). There are 16 residues in the CDR3. The CDR3 DNA is TGTGCCAGCACCCTTAGGGGCGGGAGAGGATCCAATGAGCAGTTCTTC. This sequence encodes CASTLRGGRGSNEQFF.

In this sample, this clone turned up a few times. This chain joins TRBV19 and TRBJ1-2; maybe TRBD1 (5 bases). Germline CDR1 is LNHDA and CDR2 is SQIVND (reference sequence). This CDR3 is built from 12 residues. V was shortened by 8 bases and J by 8 bases, with 15 bases between the two germline ends. This CDR3 is CASYQGFGGYTF. CDR3 coding DNA: TGTGCCAGTTATCAGGGCTTCGGCGGCTACACCTTC.

The V call is TRBV7-9, the J call TRBJ1-1; no definite D call. V was shortened by 1 base and J by 0 bases, with 6 bases between the two germline ends. The CDR3 has 14 residues. Germline V gives CDR1 SEHNR, CDR2 FQNEAQ (reference sequence). Here the CDR3 reads CASSLGAMNTEAFF. The DNA of the CDR3 is TGTGCCAGCAGCTTAGGGGCTATGAACACTGAAGCTTTCTTT.

Only a few counts were recorded for this clone. The chain combines TRBV27 with TRBJ2-1, with D perhaps TRBD1 (7 bases). The CDR3 contains 16 residues. The germline V and J ends were trimmed by 2 bases and 7 bases, with 18 bases remaining between them. Germline values: CDR1 MNHEY, CDR2 SMNVEV (reference sequence). CDR3 in amino acids: CASSLGGGKTRNEQFF. DNA for the CDR3: TGTGCCAGCAGTTTAGGAGGGGGCAAAACTAGGAATGAGCAGTTCTTC.

This clone was recorded once. The chain combines TRBV19 with TRBJ2-1; D perhaps matches TRBD2 (5 bases). V lost 5 bases and J lost 2, with 13 bases in between. CDR3 length: 15 amino acids. The germline gives CDR1 LNHDA, CDR2 SQIVND (reference sequence). In DNA form, the CDR3 reads TGTGCCAGTAGTTCCCTTCCCGGGGCCTACAATGAGCAGTTCTTC. Translating it yields CASSSLPGAYNEQFF.

The V gene is TRBV5-6, the J gene TRBJ2-1, with TRBD2 matching over 10 bases. In germline, CDR1 is SGHDT, CDR2 YYEEEE. The CDR3 consists of 16 residues. V dropped 0 bases and J dropped 4; count of bases not matched to a gene: 4. In nucleotides, the CDR3 is TGTGCCAGCAGCTTGGCGCTAGCGGGAGTTTACAATGAGCAGTTCTTC. Translated: CASSLALAGVYNEQFF.

The chain carries TRBV11-2 and TRBJ1-2; D is uncertain. The CDR3 runs to 16 residues. The V gene lost 0 bases and the J gene lost 12 bases, with 23 bases spanning the gap. CDR1 is SGHAT and CDR2 is FQNNGV in the germline V gene. CDR3 loop: CASSLDLAGRTAFDTF. CDR3 in DNA: TGTGCCAGCAGCTTAGATCTTGCGGGCCGTACCGCTTTCGACACCTTC.

J is TRBJ2-7 and V is TRBV5-1; possibly TRBD1 for D (6 bases). CDR1 and CDR2 from the germline V gene are SGHRS and YFSETQ. Trimming shortened V by 2 bases and J by 0 bases, and 9 bases separated the two germline ends. The CDR3 consists of 14 residues. The CDR3 spells CASSLQGSSYEQYF. The CDR3 DNA reads TGCGCCAGCAGCTTACAGGGAAGCTCCTACGAGCAGTACTTC. Supplemented by reference TRBV5-1 and TRBJ2-7, the full variable domain reads KAGVTQTPRYLIKTRGQQVTLSCSPISGHRSVSWYQQTPGQGLQFLFEYFSETQRNKGNFPGRFSGRQFSNSRSEMNVSTLELGDSALYLCASSLQGSSYEQYFGPGTRLTVT.